Shown below are 20 T cell receptor beta chains from a single sample sequenced in a study of blood T cell repertoires in COVID-19. This table comes from immunoSEQ multiplex PCR, and its TCRdb copy is limited to in-frame clones, with some not included. The sample lists about 170,000 clones, 85% occurring once. Sequences were obtained from peripheral blood. Receptors were obtained from a woman aged 80 or over with COVID-19, enrolled during active disease.

The rearrangement uses TRBV5-1 and TRBJ1-6; D is perhaps TRBD1 (6 bases). The CDR3 consists of 15 residues. V gave up 3 bases and J gave up 8 bases, with 15 bases separating them. Germline-derived CDR1 and CDR2 are SGHRS and YFSETQ. CDR3 sequence reads: CASSSSTGSDSPLHF. CDR3 sequence (DNA): TGCGCCAGCAGCTCCTCTACAGGGTCGGATTCACCCCTCCACTTT.

This clone is a singleton in its sample. The chain couples TRBV5-1 to TRBJ2-2; 7 nucleotides align to TRBD2. CDR1 and CDR2 (germline): SGHRS, YFSETQ. V lost 0 bases, J lost 6 bases, and 8 bases stayed unmatched. The CDR3 covers 16 residues. In DNA form, the CDR3 reads TGCGCCAGCAGCTTGGCTGGTGGGAGGGCCTCCGGGGAGCTGTTTTTT. Its translation is CASSLAGGRASGELFF.

V usage is TRBV6-6 and J usage is TRBJ1-1; TRBD1 aligns across 9 bases. Germline V gene data show CDR1 as MNHNY and CDR2 as SVGAGI (reference sequence). The CDR3 covers 15 residues. The V gene end was trimmed by 0 bases and the J gene end by 4 bases; junction bases not matched to a gene: 3. CDR3 sequence (DNA): TGTGCCAGCAGTTACTCGATGGGACAGGGCACTGAAGCTTTCTTT. Protein product: CASSYSMGQGTEAFF.

The chain recombines TRBV19 with TRBJ1-6, with 7 bases that match TRBD1. The CDR3 loop spans 14 amino acids. V lost 8 bases to trimming and J lost 3 bases; unmatched junction nucleotides: 4. Per germline, CDR1 LNHDA and CDR2 SQIVND (reference sequence). The CDR3 sequence is CASGGQNYNSPLHF. The DNA for the CDR3 is TGTGCCAGTGGGGGACAGAACTATAATTCACCCCTCCACTTT.

V gene TRBV5-1 combines with J gene TRBJ2-1, with TRBD2 matching over 9 bases. CDR1 SGHRS and CDR2 YFSETQ come from the germline V gene. V lost 4 bases and J lost 9; bases outside the gene matches: 23. CDR3 length: 19 residues. DNA of the CDR3: TGCGCCAGCAGCCGGCGGGGCGGGAGGGAGGCCCTGCTTCGAGGTGAGCAGTTCTTC. Translation gives CASSRRGGREALLRGEQFF.

The gene calls are TRBV27 and TRBJ1-2; D might be TRBD1 (5 bases). CDR1 and CDR2 from the germline V gene are MNHEY and SMNVEV (reference sequence). This CDR3 region has 13 residues. Between the trimmed V and J ends, which lost 6 bases and 8 bases, there was a span of 16 bases. CDR3 protein: CASSPPRRDGYTF. The CDR3, as DNA: TGTGCCAGCAGCCCTCCCCGGAGGGACGGCTACACCTTC.

The rearrangement links TRBV3-1 (or the pseudogene TRBV3-2) to TRBJ1-1; D remains ambiguous. CDR1 is LGHDT, CDR2 YNNKEL, per germline (reference sequence). The CDR3 consists of 11 residues. The V and J ends lost 1 base and 8 bases respectively, with 5 bases between them. The CDR3 bases are TGTGCCAGCAGCCAAGGCGGGGAAGCTTTCTTT. It encodes CASSQGGEAFF.

The chain links TRBV2 to TRBJ1-1, with D unclear. CDR1 is SNHLY and CDR2 is FYNNEI in the germline V gene. Trimming cost V 3 bases and J 1 base, with 9 bases left between them. The CDR3 is 14 residues long. CDR3 sequence reads: CASSEGVPNTEAFF. The CDR3 DNA reads as TGTGCCAGCAGTGAGGGAGTGCCGAACACTGAAGCTTTCTTT.

The chain couples TRBV15 to TRBJ2-1, with 7 bases lining up with TRBD1. V shed 8 bases and J 4 bases; nucleotides not matched to a gene: 2. Looked up from germline, CDR1 is LNHNV and CDR2 is YYDKDF (reference sequence). The CDR3 loop spans 12 amino acids. The CDR3 nucleotides are TGTGCCACCGGGGACAGATACAATGAGCAGTTCTTC. Residues: CATGDRYNEQFF.

The chain couples TRBV5-1 to TRBJ1-5; D not resolved. The V and J ends lost 0 bases and 7 bases respectively, with 8 bases between them. This CDR3 is built from 13 residues. Germline V gene sequence: CDR1 SGHRS, CDR2 YFSETQ. The CDR3 loop reads CASSLAGEQPQHF. DNA of the CDR3: TGCGCCAGCAGCTTGGCAGGTGAACAGCCCCAGCATTTT.

This chain connects TRBV11-2 to TRBJ1-1, with D possibly being TRBD1 (6 bases). V was trimmed by 0 bases and J by 1 base, leaving 9 bases between them. Germline CDR1 reads SGHAT; CDR2 reads FQNNGV. This CDR3 contains 15 residues. The CDR3 loop reads CASSLDRTANTEAFF. The CDR3 region has the DNA TGTGCCAGCAGCTTAGATCGGACAGCGAACACTGAAGCTTTCTTT.

The V gene is TRBV24-1, the J gene TRBJ2-3; 10 bases match TRBD2. After removal of 4 bases from V and 4 bases from J, the junction contained 7 bases not matched to a gene. CDR1 KGHDR and CDR2 SFDVKD come from the germline V gene. The CDR3 spans 16 residues. The CDR3 protein is CATSDSGRAVSDTQYF. CDR3 sequence (DNA): TGTGCCACCAGTGACAGCGGGAGGGCCGTCTCAGATACGCAGTATTTT.

This chain connects TRBV28 to TRBJ1-4, with D tentatively TRBD1 (5 bases). The CDR3 length is 13 residues. Trimming pared 5 bases from V and 5 bases from J, leaving 9 bases between. Germline V CDR1 and CDR2: MDHEN, SYDVKM. The CDR3 DNA is TGTGCCAGCAGTCTAGGACACAATGAAAAACTGTTTTTT. This sequence encodes CASSLGHNEKLFF.

V and J are TRBV5-1 and TRBJ1-1; the match to TRBD1 covers 8 bases. This CDR3 spans 15 amino acids. The V and J ends lost 0 bases and 7 bases, in that order; junction bases with no gene match: 8. Germline CDR1 reads SGHRS; CDR2 reads YFSETQ. Written as DNA, the CDR3 is TGCGCCAGCAGCTTGGAATGGGCAGGGGGCAATGAAGCTTTCTTT. Amino acid sequence: CASSLEWAGGNEAFF. The variable domain in full, with the rest retrieved from reference TRBV5-1 and TRBJ1-1, is KAGVTQTPRYLIKTRGQQVTLSCSPISGHRSVSWYQQTPGQGLQFLFEYFSETQRNKGNFPGRFSGRQFSNSRSEMNVSTLELGDSALYLCASSLEWAGGNEAFFGQGTRLTVV.

The chain combines TRBV5-1 with TRBJ2-3, with a tentative D call TRBD2 (6 bases). V was trimmed by 0 bases and J by 2 bases, leaving 10 bases between them. In germline, CDR1 is SGHRS, CDR2 YFSETQ. The CDR3 is 15 residues long. The CDR3: CASSLVAGPTDTQYF. The CDR3 DNA reads TGCGCCAGCAGCTTGGTTGCGGGGCCCACAGATACGCAGTATTTT.

The gene calls are TRBV5-5 and TRBJ2-2; the match to TRBD2 covers 8 bases. The V and J ends lost 3 bases and 4 bases, in that order; junction bases with no gene match: 5. Germline CDR1 and CDR2: SGHKS and YYEKEE (reference sequence). CDR3 length: 15 amino acids. The CDR3 nucleotides are TGTGCCAGCAGCTCCAGCGGGGGCCGCACCGGGGAGCTGTTTTTT. Translation gives CASSSSGGRTGELFF.

This clone has a handful of counts. The chain recombines TRBV7-2 with TRBJ2-1; 12 nucleotides align to TRBD2. The CDR3 consists of 17 residues. Germline V gene data show CDR1 as SGHTA and CDR2 as FQGNSA. The junction had 14 bases not matched to a gene; V was cut back by 5 bases and J by 9 bases. The CDR3 DNA follows: TGTGCCAGCAGCCCCGGGAGGACTAGCGGGATACTCAGTGAGCAGTTCTTC. Encoded protein: CASSPGRTSGILSEQFF. The whole variable domain, filled in from reference TRBV7-2 and TRBJ2-1, reads GAGVSQSPSNKVTEKGKDVELRCDPISGHTALYWYRQSLGQGLEFLIYFQGNSAPDKSGLPSDRFSAERTGGSVSTLTIQRTQQEDSAVYLCASSPGRTSGILSEQFFGPGTRLTVL.

The V gene is TRBV9, the J gene TRBJ2-2, with TRBD2 matching over 7 bases. The CDR3 extends over 15 amino acids. With 5 bases clipped from V and 8 bases from J, the junction kept 12 bases outside the gene matches. CDR1 and CDR2 (germline): SGDLS, YYNGEE. CDR3 nucleotide sequence: TGTGCCAGCAGTCCCAGCGGGGTAGGGGTAGGGGAGCTGTTTTTT. Translation gives CASSPSGVGVGELFF.

The CDR3 coding sequence is TGTGCCAGCAGCCAGTCTAACACCATATATTTT. Translating it yields CASSQSNTIYF. This chain links TRBV3-1 (or the pseudogene TRBV3-2) with TRBJ1-3, with no clear D. V was trimmed by 3 bases and J by 7 bases, leaving 4 bases between them. Germline assignment: CDR1 LGHDT and CDR2 YNNKEL (reference sequence). There are 11 residues in the CDR3.

The CDR3 sequence is CASSQVQVYNSPLHF. The CDR3 DNA sequence: TGTGCCAGCAGCCAAGTCCAGGTTTATAATTCACCCCTCCACTTT. V is TRBV3-1 (or the pseudogene TRBV3-2) and J is TRBJ1-6, with D unclear. Germline assignment: CDR1 LGHDT and CDR2 YNNKEL (reference sequence). CDR3 length: 15 residues. The germline V and J ends were trimmed by 1 base and 4 bases, with 8 bases remaining between them.